This TCR beta chain was captured in a study of monozygotic twins with inflammatory bowel disease. The study subjected TCRalpha and TCRbeta cDNA to two nested PCRs of approximately 16 and 9 cycles. Each CDR3 protein gets one entry in TCRdb, which reprocessed the 5' RACE reads and gives no DNA. This table lists fewer than 400,000 distinct CDR3 sequences. CDR1 and CDR2 (germline): SGDLS, YYNGEE. The CDR3 has 13 amino acids. The V gene is TRBV9, the J gene TRBJ2-7. The clonotype was recovered from a human donor with ulcerative colitis or Crohn's disease, or a healthy co-twin of an affected twin (not recorded which). The sample consisted of blood. The CDR3 loop is CASSGSGNSEQYF.